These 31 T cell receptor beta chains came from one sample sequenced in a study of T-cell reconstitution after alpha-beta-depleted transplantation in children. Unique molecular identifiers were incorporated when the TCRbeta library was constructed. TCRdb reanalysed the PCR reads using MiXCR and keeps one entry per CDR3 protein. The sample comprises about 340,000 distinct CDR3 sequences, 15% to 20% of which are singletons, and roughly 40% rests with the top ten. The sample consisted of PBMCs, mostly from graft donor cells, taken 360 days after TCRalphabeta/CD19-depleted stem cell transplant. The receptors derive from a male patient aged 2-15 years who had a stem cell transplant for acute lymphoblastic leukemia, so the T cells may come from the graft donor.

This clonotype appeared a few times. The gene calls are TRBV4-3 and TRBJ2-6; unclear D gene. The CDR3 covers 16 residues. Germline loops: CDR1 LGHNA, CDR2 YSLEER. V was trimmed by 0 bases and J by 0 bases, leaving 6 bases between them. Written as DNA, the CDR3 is TGCGCCAGCAGCCAAGATCCCCACTCTGGGGCCAACGTCCTGACTTTC. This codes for CASSQDPHSGANVLTF.

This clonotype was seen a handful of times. The CDR3 DNA is TGCGCCAGCAGTGGACTAGCGGGACCCACAGATACGCAGTATTTT. Residues: CASSGLAGPTDTQYF. The J gene is TRBJ2-3, the V gene TRBV10-1; 11 bases are shared with TRBD2. V lost 4 bases to trimming and J lost 2 bases; unmatched junction nucleotides: 2. This CDR3 region has 15 residues. The germline CDR1 and CDR2 sequences are WNHNN and SYGVQD (reference sequence).

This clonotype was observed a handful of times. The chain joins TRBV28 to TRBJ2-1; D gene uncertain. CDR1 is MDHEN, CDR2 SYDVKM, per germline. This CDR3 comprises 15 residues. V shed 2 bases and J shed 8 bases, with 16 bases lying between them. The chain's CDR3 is CASSLPGSPADEQFF. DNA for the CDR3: TGTGCCAGCAGTTTACCCGGGTCACCGGCTGATGAGCAGTTCTTC.

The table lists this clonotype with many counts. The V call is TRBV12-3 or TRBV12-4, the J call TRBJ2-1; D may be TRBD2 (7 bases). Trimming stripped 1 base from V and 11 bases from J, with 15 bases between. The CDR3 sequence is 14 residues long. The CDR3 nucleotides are TGTGCCAGCAGTTTAGACTTAGGGGGGGTTAAGCAGTTCTTC. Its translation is CASSLDLGGVKQFF.

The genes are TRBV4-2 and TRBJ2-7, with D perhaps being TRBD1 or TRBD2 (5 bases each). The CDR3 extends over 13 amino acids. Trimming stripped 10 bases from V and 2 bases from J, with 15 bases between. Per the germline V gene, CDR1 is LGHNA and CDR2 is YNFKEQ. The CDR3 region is CAMSPGPPYEQYF. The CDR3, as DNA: TGTGCCATGAGCCCGGGGCCCCCCTACGAGCAGTACTTC.

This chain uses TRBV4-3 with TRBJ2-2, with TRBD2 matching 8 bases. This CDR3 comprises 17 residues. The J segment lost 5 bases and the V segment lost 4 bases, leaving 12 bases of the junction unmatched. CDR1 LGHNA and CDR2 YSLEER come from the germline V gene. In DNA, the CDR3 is TGCGCCAGCAGCCCTCGGACTAGCTATATGGGAACCGGGGAGCTGTTTTTT. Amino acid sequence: CASSPRTSYMGTGELFF.

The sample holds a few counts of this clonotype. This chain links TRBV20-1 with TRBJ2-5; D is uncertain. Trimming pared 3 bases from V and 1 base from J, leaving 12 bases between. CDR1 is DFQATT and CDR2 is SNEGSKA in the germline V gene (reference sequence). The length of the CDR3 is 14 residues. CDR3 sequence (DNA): TGCAGTGCTAGTCCGTTTACGGCCCAAGAGACCCAGTACTTC. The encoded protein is CSASPFTAQETQYF.

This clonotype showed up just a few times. CDR3 amino acids: CASSPRTGGPYGYTF. In DNA, the CDR3 is TGTGCCAGCAGCCCGCGGACAGGGGGACCCTATGGCTACACCTTC. V and J are TRBV7-2 and TRBJ1-2; 10 bases fit TRBD1. This CDR3 spans 15 amino acids. V lost 5 bases and J lost 4; bases outside the gene matches: 7. Germline-derived CDR1 and CDR2 are SGHTA and FQGNSA.

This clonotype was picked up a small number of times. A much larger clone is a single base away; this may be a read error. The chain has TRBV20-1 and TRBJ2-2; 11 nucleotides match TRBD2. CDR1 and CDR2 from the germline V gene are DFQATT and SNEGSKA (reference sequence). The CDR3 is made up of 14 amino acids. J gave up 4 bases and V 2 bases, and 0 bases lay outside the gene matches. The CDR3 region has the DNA TGCAGTGCTAGACTAGCGGGAGGCACCGGGGAGCTGTTTTTT. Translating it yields CSARLAGGTGELFF.

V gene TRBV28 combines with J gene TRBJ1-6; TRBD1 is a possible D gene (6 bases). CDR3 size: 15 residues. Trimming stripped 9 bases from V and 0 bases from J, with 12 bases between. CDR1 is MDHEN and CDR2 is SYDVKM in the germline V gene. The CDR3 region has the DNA TGTGCCAGTGAGACAGGAAGCTCCTATAATTCACCCCTCCACTTT. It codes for CASETGSSYNSPLHF.

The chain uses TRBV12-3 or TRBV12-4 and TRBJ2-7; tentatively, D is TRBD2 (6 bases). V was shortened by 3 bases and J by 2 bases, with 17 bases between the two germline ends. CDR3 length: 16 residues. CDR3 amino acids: CASSFLFRRGTYEQYF. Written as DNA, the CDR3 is TGTGCCAGCAGTTTCTTGTTCCGGCGGGGAACCTACGAGCAGTACTTC.

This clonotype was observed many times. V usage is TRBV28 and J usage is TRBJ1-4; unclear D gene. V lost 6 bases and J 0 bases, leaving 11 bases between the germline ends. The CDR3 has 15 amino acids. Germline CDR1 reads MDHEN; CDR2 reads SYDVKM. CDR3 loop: CASSLSIATNEKLFF. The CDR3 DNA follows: TGTGCCAGCAGCCTAAGTATTGCAACTAATGAAAAACTGTTTTTT.

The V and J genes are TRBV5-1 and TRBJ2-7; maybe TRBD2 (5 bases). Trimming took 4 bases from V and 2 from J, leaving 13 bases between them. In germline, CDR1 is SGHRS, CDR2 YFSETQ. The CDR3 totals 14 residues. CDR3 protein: CASSEEVNTYEQYF. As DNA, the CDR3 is TGCGCCAGCAGCGAGGAGGTTAACACCTACGAGCAGTACTTC.

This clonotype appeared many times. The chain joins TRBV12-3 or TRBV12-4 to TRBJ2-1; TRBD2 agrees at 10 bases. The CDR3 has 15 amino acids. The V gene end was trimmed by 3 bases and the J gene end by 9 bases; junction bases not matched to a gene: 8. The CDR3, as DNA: TGTGCCAGCAGTTTCCTCAGCGGGAGGGGCAGTGAGCAGTTCTTC. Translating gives CASSFLSGRGSEQFF.

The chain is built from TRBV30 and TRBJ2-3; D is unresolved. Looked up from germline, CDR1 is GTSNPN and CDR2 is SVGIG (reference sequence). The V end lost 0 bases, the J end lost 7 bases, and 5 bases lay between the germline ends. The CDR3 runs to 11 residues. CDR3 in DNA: TGTGCCTGGAGTGTATATTATACGCAGTATTTT. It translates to CAWSVYYTQYF.

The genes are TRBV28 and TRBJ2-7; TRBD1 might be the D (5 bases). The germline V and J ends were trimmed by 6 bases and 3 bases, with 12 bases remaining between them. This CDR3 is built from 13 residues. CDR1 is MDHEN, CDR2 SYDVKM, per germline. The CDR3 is CASRVDRHYEQYF. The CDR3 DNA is TGTGCCAGCAGGGTAGACAGACACTACGAGCAGTACTTC.

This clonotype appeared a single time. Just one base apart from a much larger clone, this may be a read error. The CDR3, as DNA: TGTACCAGCAGCGTACAGGGACTAGTGGGTTACGAGCAGTACTTC. Translation gives CTSSVQGLVGYEQYF. The chain couples TRBV9 to TRBJ2-7; 8 nucleotides line up with TRBD2. Germline CDR1 and CDR2: SGDLS and YYNGEE. The CDR3 runs 15 residues.

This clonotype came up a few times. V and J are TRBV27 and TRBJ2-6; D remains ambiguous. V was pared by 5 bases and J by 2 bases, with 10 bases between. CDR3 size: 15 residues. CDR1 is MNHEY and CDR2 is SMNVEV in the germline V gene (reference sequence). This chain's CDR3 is CASSEDRPGANVLTF. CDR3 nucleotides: TGTGCCAGCAGTGAGGACCGACCTGGGGCCAACGTCCTGACTTTC.

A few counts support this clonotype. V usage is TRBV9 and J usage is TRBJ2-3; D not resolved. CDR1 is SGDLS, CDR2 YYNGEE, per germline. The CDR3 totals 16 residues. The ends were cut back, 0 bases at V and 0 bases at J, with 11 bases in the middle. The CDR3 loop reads CASSVVGLGSTDTQYF. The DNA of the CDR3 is TGTGCCAGCAGCGTAGTGGGGTTGGGTAGCACAGATACGCAGTATTTT.

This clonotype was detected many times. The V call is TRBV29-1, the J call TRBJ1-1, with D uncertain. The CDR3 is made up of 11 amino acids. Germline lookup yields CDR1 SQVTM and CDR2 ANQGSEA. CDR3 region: CSDLGRVEAFF. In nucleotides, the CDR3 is TGCAGTGATTTAGGACGGGTTGAAGCTTTCTTT.

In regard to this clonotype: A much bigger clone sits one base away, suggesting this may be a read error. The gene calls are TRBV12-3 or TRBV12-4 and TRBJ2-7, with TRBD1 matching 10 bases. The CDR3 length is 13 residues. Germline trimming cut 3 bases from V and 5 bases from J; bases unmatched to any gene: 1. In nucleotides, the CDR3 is TGTGCCAGCAGTTTGACAGGGGGCCACGAGCAGTACTTC. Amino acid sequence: CASSLTGGHEQYF.

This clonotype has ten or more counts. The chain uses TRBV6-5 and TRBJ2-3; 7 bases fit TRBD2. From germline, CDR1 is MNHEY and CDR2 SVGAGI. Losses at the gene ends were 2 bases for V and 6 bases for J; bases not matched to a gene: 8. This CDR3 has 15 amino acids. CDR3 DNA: TGTGCCAGCAGTTACGGGTCGACTAGCCGTGATACGCAGTATTTT. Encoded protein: CASSYGSTSRDTQYF.

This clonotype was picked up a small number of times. The CDR3 sequence is CASSRFAGTSGRSEQFF. The CDR3 coding sequence is TGCGCCAGCAGCCGGTTCGCCGGGACTAGCGGGAGAAGTGAGCAGTTCTTC. The rearrangement uses TRBV4-3 and TRBJ2-1; 14 bases map to TRBD2. Germline values: CDR1 LGHNA, CDR2 YSLEER. With V trimmed by 4 bases and J by 9 bases, 11 bases remained unmatched. This CDR3 is built from 17 residues.

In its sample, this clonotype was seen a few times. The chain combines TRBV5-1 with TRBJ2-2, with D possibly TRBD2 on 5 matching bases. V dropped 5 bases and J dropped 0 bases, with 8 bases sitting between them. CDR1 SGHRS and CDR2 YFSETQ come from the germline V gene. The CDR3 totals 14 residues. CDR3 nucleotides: TGCGCCAGCAGGGCGGGTACGAACACCGGGGAGCTGTTTTTT. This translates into CASRAGTNTGELFF.

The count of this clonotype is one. The CDR3 nucleotides are TGTGCCACCAGTGAAAGGACCCTCTACAATGAGCAGTTCTTC. It encodes CATSERTLYNEQFF. The chain has TRBV24-1 and TRBJ2-1; D unclear. The CDR3 sequence is 14 residues long. The germline V and J ends were trimmed by 4 bases and 3 bases, with 9 bases remaining between them. Germline V gene data show CDR1 as KGHDR and CDR2 as SFDVKD.

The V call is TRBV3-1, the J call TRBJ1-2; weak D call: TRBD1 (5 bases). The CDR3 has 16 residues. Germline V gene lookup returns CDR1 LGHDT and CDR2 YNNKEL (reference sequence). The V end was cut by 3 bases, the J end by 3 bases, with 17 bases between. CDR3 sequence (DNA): TGTGCCAGCAGCCAGGAGGGGATCCCCACCTACTATGGCTACACCTTC. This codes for CASSQEGIPTYYGYTF.

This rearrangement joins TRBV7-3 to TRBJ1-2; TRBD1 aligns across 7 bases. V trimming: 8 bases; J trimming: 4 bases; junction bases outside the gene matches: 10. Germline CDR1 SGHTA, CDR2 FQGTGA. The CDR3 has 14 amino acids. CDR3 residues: CASFEEGAAYGYTF. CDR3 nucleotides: TGTGCCAGCTTCGAGGAGGGGGCCGCCTATGGCTACACCTTC. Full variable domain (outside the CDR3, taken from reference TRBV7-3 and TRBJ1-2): GAGVSQTPSNKVTEKGKYVELRCDPISGHTALYWYRQSLGQGPEFLIYFQGTGAADDSGLPNDRFFAVRPEGSVSTLKIQRTERGDSAVYLCASFEEGAAYGYTFGSGTRLTVV.

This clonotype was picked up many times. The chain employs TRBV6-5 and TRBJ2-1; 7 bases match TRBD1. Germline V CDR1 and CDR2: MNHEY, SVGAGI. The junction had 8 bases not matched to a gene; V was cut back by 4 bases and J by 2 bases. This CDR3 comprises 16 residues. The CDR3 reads CASSWGQRSTYNEQFF. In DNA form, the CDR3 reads TGTGCCAGCAGTTGGGGACAGAGATCGACCTACAATGAGCAGTTCTTC.

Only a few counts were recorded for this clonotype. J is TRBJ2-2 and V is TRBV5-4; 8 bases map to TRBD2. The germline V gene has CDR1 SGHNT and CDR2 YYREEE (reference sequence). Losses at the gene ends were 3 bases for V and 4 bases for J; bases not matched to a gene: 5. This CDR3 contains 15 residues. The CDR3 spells CASSSREAFTGELFF. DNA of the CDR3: TGTGCCAGCAGCTCGCGGGAGGCCTTCACCGGGGAGCTGTTTTTT. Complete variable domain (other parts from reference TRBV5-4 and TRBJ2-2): ETGVTQSPTHLIKTRGQQVTLRCSSQSGHNTVSWYQQALGQGPQFIFQYYREEENGRGNFPPRFSGLQFPNYSSELNVNALELDDSALYLCASSSREAFTGELFFGEGSRLTVL.

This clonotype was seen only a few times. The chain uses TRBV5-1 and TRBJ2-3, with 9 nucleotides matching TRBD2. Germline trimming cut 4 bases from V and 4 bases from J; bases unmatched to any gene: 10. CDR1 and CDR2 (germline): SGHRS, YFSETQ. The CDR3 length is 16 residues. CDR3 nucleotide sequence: TGCGCCAGCAGCAACGCGGCGGGAGGGCCTGCAGATACGCAGTATTTT. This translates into CASSNAAGGPADTQYF.

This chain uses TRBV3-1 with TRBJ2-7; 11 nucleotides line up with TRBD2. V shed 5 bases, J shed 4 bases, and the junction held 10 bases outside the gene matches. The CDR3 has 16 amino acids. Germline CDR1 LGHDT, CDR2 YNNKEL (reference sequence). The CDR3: CASSSTLAGGGYEQYF. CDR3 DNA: TGTGCCAGCAGCTCCACCTTAGCGGGAGGGGGTTACGAGCAGTACTTC.